This section outlines one T cell receptor beta chain sequence together with its context. Method: immunoSEQ multiplex PCR; TCRdb's copy keeps in-frame clones and lacks some. The data show about a million clones, with 70% to 80% seen just once and about 0.94% held by the top ten. The data stem from a study of shared clonotypes between healthy human individuals. The TCR comes from a man younger than 30 in good health. Some clones in this sample may be carry-over from other donors' samples. Sequencing was done on a sample of memory CD4+ T cells from PBMCs. The sample's subset: CD45RA-negative fraction.

This CDR3 is CASKRLAEETQYF. The CDR3 nucleotides are TGTGCCAGCAAAAGGCTAGCGGAAGAGACCCAGTACTTC. The rearrangement links TRBV2 to TRBJ2-5; the match to TRBD2 covers 7 bases. CDR1 is SNHLY, CDR2 FYNNEI, per germline. The CDR3 is 13 residues long. After removal of 7 bases from V and 3 bases from J, the junction contained 5 bases not matched to a gene.